The 32 T cell receptor beta chains listed next were all sequenced from one sample in a study of naive and memory T cell subsets. An equimolar mix of two oligonucleotides served as the beta constant-region primer for TRBC1 and TRBC2. Ligated cDNA was amplified by four rounds of PCR with nested alpha and beta constant-region primers and SP2. TCRdb re-derived calls from the UMI-ligation and nested PCR reads in MiXCR, one entry per CDR3 protein. The sample includes over 65,000 distinct CDR3 sequences, 9% to 9.5% of them seen just once. Specimen: naive CD8+ T cells from blood. These receptors all stem from a human donor in good health.

This clonotype was found a few times. The V and J genes are TRBV4-2 and TRBJ2-3; D unresolved. Deletions cut 0 bases from V and 5 bases from J, with 6 bases between. Germline values: CDR1 LGHNA, CDR2 YNFKEQ. This CDR3 contains 13 residues. CDR3 nucleotides: TGTGCCAGCAGCCAAGATATTGGAGATACGCAGTATTTT. Translating gives CASSQDIGDTQYF.

In its sample, this clonotype was seen a few times. This chain connects TRBV7-9 to TRBJ2-7, with 7 bases fitting TRBD1. The CDR3 totals 14 residues. After removal of 2 bases from V and 2 bases from J, the junction contained 3 bases not matched to a gene. Germline V CDR1 and CDR2: SEHNR, FQNEAQ (reference sequence). In DNA, the CDR3 is TGTGCCAGCAGCTTACAGGGGGTCCCCTACGAGCAGTACTTC. This encodes CASSLQGVPYEQYF. The complete variable domain, with remaining parts taken from reference TRBV7-9 and TRBJ2-7, reads DTGVSQNPRHKITKRGQNVTFRCDPISEHNRLYWYRQTLGQGPEFLTYFQNEAQLEKSRLLSDRFSAERPKGSFSTLEIQRTEQGDSAMYLCASSLQGVPYEQYFGPGTRLTVT.

This chain joins TRBV12-3 or TRBV12-4 and TRBJ2-3, with TRBD1 matching 10 bases. The CDR3 has 16 residues. V gave up 5 bases and J gave up 4 bases; unmatched junction bases: 9. Here the CDR3 reads CASSRSGDRGPDTQYF. CDR3 DNA: TGTGCCAGCAGTAGGAGTGGGGACAGGGGACCAGATACGCAGTATTTT.

V and J are TRBV19 and TRBJ2-1; D is perhaps TRBD1 (6 bases). CDR3 length: 12 amino acids. Per germline, CDR1 LNHDA and CDR2 SQIVND (reference sequence). Between the trimmed V and J ends, which lost 6 bases and 4 bases, there was a span of 7 bases. The CDR3 sequence: CASRGAYNEQFF. The CDR3 DNA is TGTGCCAGTAGGGGGGCTTACAATGAGCAGTTCTTC. The complete variable domain, with remaining parts taken from reference TRBV19 and TRBJ2-1, reads DGGITQSPKYLFRKEGQNVTLSCEQNLNHDAMYWYRQDPGQGLRLIYYSQIVNDFQKGDIAEGYSVSREKKESFPLTVTSAQKNPTAFYLCASRGAYNEQFFGPGTRLTVL.

This clonotype came up many times. The chain employs TRBV5-1 and TRBJ1-1; tentatively, D is TRBD1 (5 bases). This CDR3 is 14 amino acids long. Per the germline V gene, CDR1 is SGHRS and CDR2 is YFSETQ. V lost 0 bases, J lost 8 bases, and 14 bases lay in between. CDR3 in amino acids: CASSLGGAGEEAFF. CDR3 bases: TGCGCCAGCAGCTTGGGTGGGGCCGGGGAAGAAGCTTTCTTT.

This clonotype was seen ten or more times. The chain employs TRBV12-3 or TRBV12-4 and TRBJ2-2; D could derive from TRBD1 or TRBD2 (5 bases each). The CDR3 length is 14 residues. The V gene lost 4 bases and the J gene lost 7 bases, with 13 bases spanning the gap. The DNA of the CDR3 is TGTGCCAGCAGTTCAGGGCTAGCCGGCGGGGAGCTGTTTTTT. Translation: CASSSGLAGGELFF.

A few counts support this clonotype. The chain recombines TRBV5-6 with TRBJ1-5; the D is unclear. There are 17 residues in the CDR3. Trimming took 1 base from V and 0 from J, leaving 14 bases between them. Germline CDR1 reads SGHDT; CDR2 reads YYEEEE. The CDR3: CASSLFGLGPSNQPQHF. CDR3 nucleotide sequence: TGTGCCAGCAGCTTGTTCGGCCTCGGACCTAGCAATCAGCCCCAGCATTTT.

This clonotype was seen a handful of times. V usage is TRBV5-6 and J usage is TRBJ2-7; 8 bases match TRBD1. The junction had 13 bases not matched to a gene; V was cut back by 4 bases and J by 7 bases. CDR1 and CDR2 (germline): SGHDT, YYEEEE. The CDR3 loop spans 15 amino acids. Here the CDR3 DNA reads TGTGCCAGCAGCCCGGGGACAGGACCTCTACGGGAGCAGTACTTC. It encodes CASSPGTGPLREQYF.

V is TRBV9 and J is TRBJ2-7, with 8 bases lining up with TRBD1. Germline V gene lookup returns CDR1 SGDLS and CDR2 YYNGEE. Trimming took 2 bases from V and 7 from J; bases not matched to a gene: 5. The length of the CDR3 is 13 residues. The CDR3 DNA is TGTGCCAGCAGCGTCGGGGGACAGGATGAGCAGTACTTC. The encoded protein is CASSVGGQDEQYF.

This clonotype came up a few times. The DNA for the CDR3 is TGTGCCAGCAGCATAAAGACAGGGAGCTCTGGGGCCAACGTCCTGACTTTC. It yields the protein CASSIKTGSSGANVLTF. The genes are TRBV21-1 and TRBJ2-6; TRBD1 was called by the table and not checked on the DNA. TRBV21-1 is a pseudogene. CDR3 length equals 17 residues.

The rearrangement uses TRBV5-1 and TRBJ2-7; no clear D. The CDR3 covers 13 residues. The ends were cut back, 7 bases at V and 7 bases at J, with 18 bases in the middle. Germline-derived CDR1 and CDR2 are SGHRS and YFSETQ. The CDR3 sequence: CASHGSGFGEQYF. CDR3 coding DNA: TGCGCCAGCCACGGGTCGGGTTTTGGTGAGCAGTACTTC. Full variable domain (rest looked up from reference TRBV5-1 and TRBJ2-7): KAGVTQTPRYLIKTRGQQVTLSCSPISGHRSVSWYQQTPGQGLQFLFEYFSETQRNKGNFPGRFSGRQFSNSRSEMNVSTLELGDSALYLCASHGSGFGEQYFGPGTRLTVT.

This clonotype was seen a handful of times. The genes are TRBV27 and TRBJ1-2; 7 positions match TRBD1. Germline V gene data show CDR1 as MNHEY and CDR2 as SMNVEV (reference sequence). Unmatched junction bases numbered 8, after V lost 4 bases and J lost 0 bases. The CDR3 is 16 amino acids. The CDR3: CASSWSGTVTNYGYTF. In nucleotides, the CDR3 is TGTGCCAGCAGTTGGTCCGGGACAGTTACTAACTATGGCTACACCTTC.

This clonotype was observed at least ten times. V usage is TRBV4-1 and J usage is TRBJ2-5; D perhaps matches TRBD2 (5 bases). Trimming shortened V by 1 base and J by 7 bases, and 7 bases separated the two germline ends. The CDR3 totals 12 residues. Germline V gene lookup returns CDR1 MGHRA and CDR2 YSYEKL. The CDR3 region has the DNA TGCGCCAGCAGCCAAGCGGCGGGGACCCAGTACTTC. Its protein product is CASSQAAGTQYF.

This clonotype was detected ten times or more. The chain carries TRBV4-1 and TRBJ1-3, with D perhaps TRBD1 (5 bases). Germline-derived CDR1 and CDR2 are MGHRA and YSYEKL. The germline V and J ends were trimmed by 1 base and 0 bases, with 13 bases remaining between them. The CDR3 is 17 amino acids. The CDR3, as DNA: TGCGCCAGCAGCCAAGGACCTGGGAGGGGCTCTGGAAACACCATATATTTT. Encoded protein: CASSQGPGRGSGNTIYF.

This clonotype has a handful of counts. The V call is TRBV28, the J call TRBJ1-2, with D maybe TRBD1 (5 bases). The CDR3 has 14 residues. Germline V gives CDR1 MDHEN, CDR2 SYDVKM. The germline V and J ends were trimmed by 3 bases and 3 bases, with 11 bases remaining between them. CDR3: CASSFIGADYGYTF. In DNA form, the CDR3 reads TGTGCCAGCAGTTTTATTGGGGCTGACTATGGCTACACCTTC.

This clonotype was detected many times. The rearrangement links TRBV10-3 to TRBJ2-3; 7 positions match TRBD2. The V segment lost 10 bases and the J segment 3 bases; nucleotides outside the gene matches: 13. The CDR3 consists of 15 residues. The V gene's germline CDR1 is ENHRY and CDR2 SYGVKD. The DNA of the CDR3 is TGTGCCACTGCCCAGAGGCGGGAGTGGACAGATACGCAGTATTTT. Protein product: CATAQRREWTDTQYF.

V and J are TRBV6-5 and TRBJ1-2; no firm D call. Germline CDR1 is MNHEY and CDR2 is SVGAGI. V was cut by 0 bases and J by 0 bases, with 14 bases left in between. The CDR3 loop spans 17 amino acids. As DNA, the CDR3 is TGTGCCAGCAGTTACTCGATAGGGCAGTTAGCTAACTATGGCTACACCTTC. Its protein is CASSYSIGQLANYGYTF.

This clonotype was seen many times. The rearrangement uses TRBV27 and TRBJ1-6; D gene unclear. V lost 0 bases to trimming and J lost 4 bases, with 13 bases between them. The CDR3 consists of 17 residues. The germline gives CDR1 MNHEY, CDR2 SMNVEV (reference sequence). The CDR3 bases are TGTGCCAGCAGTTTATCGGCAGAGGTTTCTTATAATTCACCCCTCCACTTT. Translation: CASSLSAEVSYNSPLHF.

This clonotype has ten or more counts. V and J are TRBV21-1 and TRBJ1-1. TRBV21-1 corresponds to a pseudogene. The length of the CDR3 is 11 residues. Written as DNA, the CDR3 is TGTGCCAGCAGCAGCCGCACTGAAGCTTTCTTT. Encoded protein: CASSSRTEAFF.

This clonotype was recorded many times. This chain uses TRBV13 with TRBJ1-2, with 8 nucleotides matching TRBD1. The CDR3 loop spans 15 amino acids. CDR1 and CDR2 (germline): PRHDT, FYEKMQ (reference sequence). J gave up 1 base and V 5 bases, and 6 bases lay outside the gene matches. The CDR3 region has the DNA TGTGCCAGCAGCCAAGGGACAGGCGATAACTATGGCTACACCTTC. Protein product: CASSQGTGDNYGYTF.

This clonotype was observed a handful of times. This rearrangement joins TRBV7-9 to TRBJ2-1; D gene ambiguous. V was trimmed by 2 bases and J by 8 bases, leaving 13 bases between them. The CDR3 is 14 residues long. CDR1 SEHNR and CDR2 FQNEAQ come from the germline V gene (reference sequence). CDR3 region: CASSLLGSSYEQFF. The CDR3 DNA reads TGTGCCAGCAGCTTATTAGGGTCCAGTTATGAGCAGTTCTTC.

The sample holds many counts of this clonotype. The chain recombines TRBV5-1 with TRBJ1-2; 8 positions match TRBD1. The CDR3 extends over 16 amino acids. V lost 0 bases, J lost 2 bases, and 6 bases stayed unmatched. In germline, CDR1 is SGHRS, CDR2 YFSETQ. CDR3 bases: TGCGCCAGCAGCTTGGTGGGACAGGATTCAAACTATGGCTACACCTTC. Its protein is CASSLVGQDSNYGYTF.

In its sample, this clonotype was seen a few times. The V call is TRBV12-3 or TRBV12-4, the J call TRBJ1-5; D gene unclear. The CDR3 is 14 amino acids. V dropped 5 bases and J dropped 3 bases, with 11 bases sitting between them. CDR3 loop: CASSLETFNQPQHF. CDR3 sequence (DNA): TGTGCCAGCAGTCTCGAGACTTTCAATCAGCCCCAGCATTTT.

CDR3 coding DNA: TGTGCCAGCAGCCCCGGTTGGGGGCCCCAAGATACGCAGTATTTT. Amino acid sequence: CASSPGWGPQDTQYF. The rearrangement uses TRBV7-6 and TRBJ2-3; perhaps TRBD1 as D (6 bases). V was shortened by 5 bases and J by 5 bases, with 17 bases between the two germline ends. The CDR3 covers 15 residues. The V gene's germline CDR1 is SGHVS and CDR2 FNYEAQ.

This clonotype came up a few times. The chain couples TRBV6-2 or TRBV6-3 to TRBJ2-2; no definite D call. V lost 0 bases, J lost 1 base, and 9 bases lay in between. The CDR3 contains 16 residues. Germline V gene lookup returns CDR1 MNHEY and CDR2 SVGEGT. CDR3 nucleotide sequence: TGTGCCAGCAGTTACTCGTCCGCCTGGAACACCGGGGAGCTGTTTTTT. It codes for CASSYSSAWNTGELFF.

This clonotype was found a few times. J is TRBJ1-2 and V is TRBV29-1, with 7 bases lining up with TRBD1. Germline lookup yields CDR1 SQVTM and CDR2 ANQGSEA. The CDR3 is 13 residues long. V was pared by 6 bases and J by 2 bases, with 6 bases of the junction left unmatched. Here the CDR3 reads CSVWLGQNYGYTF. In DNA form, the CDR3 reads TGCAGCGTGTGGCTGGGACAGAACTATGGCTACACCTTC.

At least ten counts were recorded for this clonotype. DNA for the CDR3: TGCGCCAGCAGAAACCGGGACCCTGGGGAAAAACTGTTTTTT. Its translation is CASRNRDPGEKLFF. J is TRBJ1-4 and V is TRBV4-1, with D maybe TRBD1 (5 bases). V lost 6 bases, J lost 8 bases, and 16 bases lay in between. From germline, CDR1 is MGHRA and CDR2 YSYEKL. The CDR3 covers 14 residues.

This clonotype has only a few counts. The V and J genes are TRBV4-1 and TRBJ1-2; 7 bases match TRBD1. V dropped 1 base and J dropped 6; count of bases not matched to a gene: 5. The germline V gene encodes CDR1 MGHRA and CDR2 YSYEKL. The CDR3 contains 14 residues. CDR3 in DNA: TGCGCCAGCAGCCAAGGGGGGGGGACAGATGGCTACACCTTC. It specifies CASSQGGGTDGYTF.

At least ten counts were recorded for this clonotype. This chain connects TRBV4-1 to TRBJ2-1; unclear D gene. The germline gives CDR1 MGHRA, CDR2 YSYEKL. This CDR3 is built from 15 residues. The ends were cut back, 1 base at V and 8 bases at J, with 15 bases in the middle. CDR3 sequence reads: CASSQVRVITDEQFF. CDR3 sequence (DNA): TGCGCCAGCAGCCAAGTTAGGGTCATTACGGATGAGCAGTTCTTC.

The chain carries TRBV29-1 and TRBJ1-1; D remains unclear. Trimming took 4 bases from V and 2 from J, leaving 8 bases between them. The CDR3 is 12 amino acids. CDR1 SQVTM and CDR2 ANQGSEA come from the germline V gene. The CDR3 loop is CSVGRVNTEAFF. DNA for the CDR3: TGCAGCGTTGGTCGGGTAAACACTGAAGCTTTCTTT.

This clonotype has at least ten counts. The V call is TRBV4-2, the J call TRBJ2-3; no clear D gene. CDR1 is LGHNA, CDR2 YNFKEQ, per germline. CDR3 length: 14 residues. V was clipped by 0 bases and J by 2 bases, with 6 bases between them. The CDR3 DNA follows: TGTGCCAGCAGCCAAGAACGAGACACAGATACGCAGTATTTT. It specifies CASSQERDTDTQYF.

This clonotype was observed a handful of times. The V call is TRBV12-3 or TRBV12-4, the J call TRBJ2-1; 11 nucleotides align to TRBD2. V trimming: 2 bases; J trimming: 7 bases; junction bases outside the gene matches: 7. The CDR3 totals 16 residues. CDR3 residues: CASSLLLAGVGNEQFF. DNA of the CDR3: TGTGCCAGCAGTTTATTACTAGCGGGAGTTGGGAATGAGCAGTTCTTC.